Listed below are T cell receptor beta chains from one sample, sequenced in a study of CD8 T cells in Susac syndrome. Each CDR3 protein gets one entry after TCRdb re-called the immunoSEQ multiplex PCR reads with MiXCR. The repertoire holds some 77,000 distinct CDR3 sequences, with about 93% as singletons. What was sequenced was CD4+ T cells from PBMCs. Receptor source: a human donor with Susac syndrome. Each CDR3 is given with its conserved first and last residue. The order of the fields is clone size, D gene, CDR3 length, J gene, V gene, CDR3 protein, CDR3 DNA. The D gene is left open where the match is weak. Rows give clone size only sometimes, using once, few, many, or a class for an expanded clone.

. TRBD1 15 TRBJ2-7 TRBV4-1 CASSQPGTGPYEQYF TGCGCCAGCAGCCAACCTGGGACAGGGCCCTACGAGCAGTACTTC
. TRBD1 16 TRBJ2-1 TRBV6-6 CASSPGPGQGFDEQFF TGTGCCAGCAGCCCCGGGCCGGGACAGGGTTTCGATGAGCAGTTCTTC
once TRBD1 17 TRBJ2-1 TRBV5-4 CASSPRNRDRGRVEQFF TGTGCCAGCAGTCCCCGAAACCGGGACAGGGGGCGAGTTGAGCAGTTCTTC
. TRBD1 15 TRBJ2-5 TRBV5-1 CASSARTGREETQYF TGCGCCAGCAGCGCCAGGACAGGACGAGAAGAGACCCAGTACTTC
. TRBD2 16 TRBJ2-5 TRBV7-2 CASSQNGPRLAETQYF TGTGCCAGCAGTCAAAACGGCCCGCGACTAGCAGAGACCCAGTACTTC
. TRBD1 14 TRBJ1-6 TRBV18 CASSLQGGDSPLHF TGTGCCAGCTCACTACAGGGGGGTGATTCACCCCTCCACTTT
. TRBD1 14 TRBJ1-3 TRBV2 CASRGGLSGNTIHF TGTGCCAGCAGAGGGGGCCTCTCTGGAAACACCATACATTTT
. . 13 TRBJ1-2 TRBV29-1 CSVALTGLVGYTF TGCAGCGTTGCTCTCACAGGCCTAGTAGGCTACACCTTC
. TRBD1 14 TRBJ1-4 TRBV9 CASSRGTVNEKLFF TGTGCCAGCAGCCGAGGGACAGTAAATGAAAAACTGTTTTTT
. . 14 TRBJ2-7 TRBV19 CASSLQRSSYEQYF TGTGCCAGTAGTCTCCAGCGGTCCTCCTACGAGCAGTACTTC
. . 14 TRBJ2-1 TRBV2 CASLRGTGYNEQFF TGTGCCAGCCTGAGGGGCACAGGGTACAATGAGCAGTTCTTC
. . 12 TRBJ2-5 TRBV2 CASSDSRETQYF TGTGCCAGCAGTGATTCGAGAGAGACCCAGTACTTC
once TRBD1 14 TRBJ1-1 TRBV25-1 CASSESGGYTEAFF TGTGCCAGCAGTGAATCAGGGGGCTACACTGAAGCTTTCTTT
. TRBD2 16 TRBJ2-5 TRBV2 CASSATSGGGQETQYF TGTGCCAGCAGTGCTACTAGCGGGGGAGGCCAAGAGACCCAGTACTTC
. . 12 TRBJ1-2 TRBV30 CAWSKGIGGYTF TGTGCCTGGAGTAAGGGAATAGGGGGCTACACCTTC
. TRBD2 16 TRBJ2-1 TRBV9 CASSVLAGATYNEQFF TGTGCCAGCAGCGTACTAGCGGGAGCCACCTACAATGAGCAGTTCTTC
. TRBD1 19 TRBJ1-2 TRBV6-2/TRBV6-3 CASSSLHRDRGPFDYGYTF TGTGCCAGCAGTTCTCTTCACCGGGACAGGGGGCCGTTTGACTATGGCTACACCTTC
. . 12 TRBJ1-5 TRBV21-1 CASSLDIQPQHF TGTGCCAGCAGCCTTGATATTCAGCCCCAGCATTTT
. TRBD1 14 TRBJ2-4 TRBV29-1 CSAGQVLAKNIQYF TGCAGCGCGGGACAGGTGTTAGCCAAAAACATTCAGTACTTC
. TRBD1 13 TRBJ2-1 TRBV29-1 CSVARGPYNEQFF TGCAGCGTTGCTAGGGGGCCGTACAATGAGCAGTTCTTC
. . 15 TRBJ1-2 TRBV5-6 CASSLSGLSLVGYTF TGTGCCAGCAGCTTGTCGGGACTCTCCTTAGTGGGCTACACCTTC
. . 16 TRBJ2-7 TRBV7-2 CASSPPGVRLEYEQYF TGTGCCAGCAGCCCCCCAGGGGTTAGATTAGAGTACGAGCAGTACTTC